This T cell receptor (beta chain) is drawn from a study of regulatory T cells in long-lasting Graves disease. Study details: Under 3 months of antithyroid drugs had been taken by newly diagnosed Graves' patients.

General study points: Lower TCR diversity characterized persistent Graves' patients relative to newly diagnosed patients. Analysis covered peripheral blood alone, not thyroid tissue.

To make TCR beta libraries, researchers used iRepertoire HTBI primers and Arm-PCR of CDR3 regions. TCRdb re-derived calls from the multiplex PCR reads in MiXCR, one entry per CDR3 protein. The sample holds about 240,000 distinct CDR3 sequences, about 19% seen once. This clonotype was picked up a small number of times. No antigen is known for it. The time point here: newly diagnosed GD, antithyroid drugs for less than 3 months. Researchers made the TCR library from RNA that was extracted from PBMCs. This clonotype was sampled from a female donor with Graves disease. The sample here was peripheral blood mononuclear cells (PBMCs), taken at new diagnosis, from a patient treated with antithyroid drugs.

This chain's CDR3 is CASSTTGGVQPQHF. The CDR3 DNA reads TGTGCCAGCAGCACGACAGGGGGCGTTCAGCCCCAGCATTTT. The V gene is TRBV28, the J gene TRBJ1-5, with 10 bases fitting TRBD1. Germline CDR1 reads MDHEN; CDR2 reads SYDVKM. Germline trimming cut 6 bases from V and 6 bases from J; bases unmatched to any gene: 5. The CDR3 sequence is 14 residues long.